These T cell receptor beta chains were read from a single sample in a study of shared clonotypes between healthy human individuals. Assay: immunoSEQ multiplex PCR; the TCRdb copy retains only in-frame clones and omits some. The sample shows fewer than 850,000 clones, roughly 96% of them seen only once. Sequenced input: naive CD8+ T cells sorted from blood. The origin of the receptors is a man aged 25 to 45 in good health. The CDR3 runs from the conserved cysteine through the conserved F or W. The order of the fields is J gene, V gene, clone size, CDR3 protein. Some rows mark clone size as missing; the rest say once, few, many or name a class of expanded clone.

J: TRBJ2-1; V: TRBV25-1; size: .; CDR3: CASIGGDEQFF
J: TRBJ2-7; V: TRBV9; size: .; CDR3: CASSVEGGMYEQYF
J: TRBJ2-7; V: TRBV7-2; size: .; CDR3: CASSDSLAGSYEQYF
J: TRBJ2-7; V: TRBV6-5; size: .; CDR3: CASSYIAGGQYEQYF
J: TRBJ2-7; V: TRBV27; size: .; CDR3: CASSPLTGGPYEQYF
J: TRBJ1-2; V: TRBV7-9; size: .; CDR3: CASTNGYGYTF
J: TRBJ2-1; V: TRBV27; size: once; CDR3: CASSRLVLRDNEQFF
J: TRBJ2-5; V: TRBV18; size: .; CDR3: CASSSSGGYTSETQYF
J: TRBJ2-5; V: TRBV15; size: .; CDR3: CATSRGAGGSQETQYF
J: TRBJ2-3; V: TRBV25-1; size: .; CDR3: CASSEENRAFLDTQYF
J: TRBJ2-7; V: TRBV18; size: .; CDR3: CASSPGGVGNEQYF
J: TRBJ2-4; V: TRBV30; size: .; CDR3: CAWMGPSLDENIQYF
J: TRBJ2-7; V: TRBV2; size: .; CDR3: CASRTGESYEQYF
J: TRBJ2-7; V: TRBV20-1; size: .; CDR3: CSAPEAYEQYF
J: TRBJ2-7; V: TRBV10-1; size: .; CDR3: CASAGTSSWEQYF
J: TRBJ2-1; V: TRBV7-9; size: .; CDR3: CASSLAETSGNNEQFF